This entry is about one T cell receptor (beta chain). There are 14 residues in the CDR3. The germline gives CDR1 SEHNR, CDR2 FQNEAQ (reference sequence). V lost 0 bases and J lost 10, with 13 bases in between. This record comes from a study of blood T cell repertoires in COVID-19. Overall study context: From T cells, B-cell-depleted T cells, or PBMCs came the material, which was cDNA or gDNA.

Original handling: Amplification from reference gene primers served as the basis for estimated nucleated cell counts. Sequenced by immunoSEQ multiplex PCR; TCRdb stores in-frame clones only, minus some. V and J calls and clone size are those listed in that table; D and trimming were worked out from the DNA. The data contain about 220,000 clones, about 80% of them singletons. Sequencing input: peripheral blood. The receptor comes from a woman aged 60-75 years with acute or convalescent COVID-19. The chain joins TRBV7-9 to TRBJ2-1; maybe TRBD2 (5 bases). The CDR3: CASSLAGSPGEQFF. The DNA of the CDR3 is TGTGCCAGCAGCTTAGCGGGGAGCCCCGGGGAGCAGTTCTTC. The variable domain in full, completed from reference TRBV7-9 and TRBJ2-1, reads DTGVSQNPRHKITKRGQNVTFRCDPISEHNRLYWYRQTLGQGPEFLTYFQNEAQLEKSRLLSDRFSAERPKGSFSTLEIQRTEQGDSAMYLCASSLAGSPGEQFFGPGTRLTVL.